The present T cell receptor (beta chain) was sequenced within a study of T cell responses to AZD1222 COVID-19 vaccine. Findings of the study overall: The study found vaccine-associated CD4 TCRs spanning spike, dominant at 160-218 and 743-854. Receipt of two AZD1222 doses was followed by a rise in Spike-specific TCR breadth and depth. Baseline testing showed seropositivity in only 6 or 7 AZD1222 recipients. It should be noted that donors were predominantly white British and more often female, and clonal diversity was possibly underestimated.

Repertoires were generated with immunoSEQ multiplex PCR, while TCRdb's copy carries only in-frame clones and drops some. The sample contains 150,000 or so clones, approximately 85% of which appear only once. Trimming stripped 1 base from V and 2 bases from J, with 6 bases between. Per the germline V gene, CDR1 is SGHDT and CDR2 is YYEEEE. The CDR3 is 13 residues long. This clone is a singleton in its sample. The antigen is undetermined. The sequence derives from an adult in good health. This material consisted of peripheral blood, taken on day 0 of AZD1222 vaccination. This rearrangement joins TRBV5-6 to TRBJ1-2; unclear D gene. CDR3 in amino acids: CASSLTRNYGYTF. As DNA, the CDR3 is TGTGCCAGCAGCTTGACAAGGAACTATGGCTACACCTTC.